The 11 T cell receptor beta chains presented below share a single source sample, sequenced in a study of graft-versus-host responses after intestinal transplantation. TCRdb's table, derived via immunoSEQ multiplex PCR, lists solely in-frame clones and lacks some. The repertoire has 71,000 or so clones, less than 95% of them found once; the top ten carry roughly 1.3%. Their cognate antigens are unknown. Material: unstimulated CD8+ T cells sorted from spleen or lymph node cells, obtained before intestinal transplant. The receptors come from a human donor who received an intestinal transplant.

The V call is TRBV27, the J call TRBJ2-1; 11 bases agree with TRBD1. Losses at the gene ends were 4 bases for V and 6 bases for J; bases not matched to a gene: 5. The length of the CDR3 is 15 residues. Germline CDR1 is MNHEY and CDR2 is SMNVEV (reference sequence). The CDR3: CASSWGGQGVNEQFF. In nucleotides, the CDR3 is TGTGCCAGCAGTTGGGGGGGACAGGGGGTCAATGAGCAGTTCTTC.

In DNA, the CDR3 is TGTGCCAGCAGTGGGGGGCTCGCTGAAGCTTTCTTT. Amino acids: CASSGGLAEAFF. The chain couples TRBV6-1 to TRBJ1-1; a weak D match, TRBD1 (6 bases). V was trimmed by 4 bases and J by 6 bases, leaving 9 bases between them. Germline loops: CDR1 MNHNS, CDR2 SASEGT. This CDR3 comprises 12 residues.

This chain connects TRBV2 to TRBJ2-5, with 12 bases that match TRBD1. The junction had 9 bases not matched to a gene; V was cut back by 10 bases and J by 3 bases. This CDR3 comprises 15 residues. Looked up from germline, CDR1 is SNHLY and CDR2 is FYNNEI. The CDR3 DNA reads TGTGCCACCCTACTCGGGACAGGGGGCGAAGAGACCCAGTACTTC. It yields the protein CATLLGTGGEETQYF.

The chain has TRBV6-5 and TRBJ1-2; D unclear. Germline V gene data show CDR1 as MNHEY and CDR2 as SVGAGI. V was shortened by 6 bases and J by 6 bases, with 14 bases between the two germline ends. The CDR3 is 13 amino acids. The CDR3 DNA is TGTGCCAGCAGCTCGGATAGGCAGGATGGCTACACCTTC. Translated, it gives CASSSDRQDGYTF.

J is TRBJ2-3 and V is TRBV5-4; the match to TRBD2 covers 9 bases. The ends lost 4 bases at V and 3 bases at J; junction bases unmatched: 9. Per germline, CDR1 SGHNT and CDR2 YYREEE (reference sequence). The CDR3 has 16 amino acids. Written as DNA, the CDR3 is TGTGCCAGCAGCGTTCTTAGCGGGGGAGGGACAGATACGCAGTATTTT. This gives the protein CASSVLSGGGTDTQYF.

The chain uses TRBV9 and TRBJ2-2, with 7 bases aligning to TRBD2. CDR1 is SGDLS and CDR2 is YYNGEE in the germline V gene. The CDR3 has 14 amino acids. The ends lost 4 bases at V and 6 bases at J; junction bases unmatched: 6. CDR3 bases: TGTGCCAGCAGCCAAGGGACTATCTCCGGGGAGCTGTTTTTT. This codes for CASSQGTISGELFF.

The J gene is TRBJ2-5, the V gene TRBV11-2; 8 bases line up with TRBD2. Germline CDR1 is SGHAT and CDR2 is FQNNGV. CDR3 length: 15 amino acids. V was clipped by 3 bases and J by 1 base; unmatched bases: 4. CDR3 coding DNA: TGTGCCAGCAGCTTTACTAGCGGCCCCCAAGAGACCCAGTACTTC. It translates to CASSFTSGPQETQYF.

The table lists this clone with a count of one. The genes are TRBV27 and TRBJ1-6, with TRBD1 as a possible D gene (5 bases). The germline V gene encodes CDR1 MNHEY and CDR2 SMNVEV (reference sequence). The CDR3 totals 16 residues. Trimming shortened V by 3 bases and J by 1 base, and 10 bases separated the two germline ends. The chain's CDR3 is CASSLTEPSYNSPLHF. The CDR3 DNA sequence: TGTGCCAGCAGTTTGACAGAACCATCCTATAATTCACCCCTCCACTTT.

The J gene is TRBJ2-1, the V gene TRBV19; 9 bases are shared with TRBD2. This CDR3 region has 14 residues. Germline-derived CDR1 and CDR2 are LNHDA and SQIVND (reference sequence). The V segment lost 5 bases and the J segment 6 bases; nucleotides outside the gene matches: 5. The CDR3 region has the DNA TGTGCCAGTAGTCCGACGACTAGCGGCAATGAGCAGTTCTTC. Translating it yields CASSPTTSGNEQFF.

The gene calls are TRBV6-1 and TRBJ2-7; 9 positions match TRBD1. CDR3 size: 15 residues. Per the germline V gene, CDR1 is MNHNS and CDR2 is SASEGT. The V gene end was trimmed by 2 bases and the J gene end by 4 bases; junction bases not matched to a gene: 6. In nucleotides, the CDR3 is TGTGCCAGCAGTGAACCCCCGGGACAGGGTTACGAGCAGTACTTC. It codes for CASSEPPGQGYEQYF.

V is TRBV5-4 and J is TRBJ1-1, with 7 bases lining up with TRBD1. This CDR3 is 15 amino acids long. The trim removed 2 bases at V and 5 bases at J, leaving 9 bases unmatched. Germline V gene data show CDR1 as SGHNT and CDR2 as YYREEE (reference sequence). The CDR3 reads CASSFGTGEETEAFF. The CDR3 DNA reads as TGTGCCAGCAGCTTTGGAACAGGGGAAGAGACTGAAGCTTTCTTT.